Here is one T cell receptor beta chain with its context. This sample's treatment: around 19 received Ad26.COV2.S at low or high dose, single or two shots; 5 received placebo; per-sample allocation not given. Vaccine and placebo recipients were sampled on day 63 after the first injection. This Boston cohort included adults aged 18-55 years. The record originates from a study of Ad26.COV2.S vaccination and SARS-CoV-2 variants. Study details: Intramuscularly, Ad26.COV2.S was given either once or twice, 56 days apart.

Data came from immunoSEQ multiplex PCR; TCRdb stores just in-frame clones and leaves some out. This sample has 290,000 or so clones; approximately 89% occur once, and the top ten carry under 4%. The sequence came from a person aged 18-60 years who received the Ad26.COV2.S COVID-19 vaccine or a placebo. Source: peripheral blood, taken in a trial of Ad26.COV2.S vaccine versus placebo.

The CDR3 bases are TGTGCCTGGAAATTTGGGGCACTCACTGAAGCTTTCTTT. Translated: CAWKFGALTEAFF. The chain employs TRBV30 and TRBJ1-1, with D perhaps matching TRBD1 (5 bases). Germline-derived CDR1 and CDR2 are GTSNPN and SVGIG (reference sequence). The ends were cut back, 4 bases at V and 4 bases at J, with 13 bases in the middle. There are 13 residues in the CDR3.